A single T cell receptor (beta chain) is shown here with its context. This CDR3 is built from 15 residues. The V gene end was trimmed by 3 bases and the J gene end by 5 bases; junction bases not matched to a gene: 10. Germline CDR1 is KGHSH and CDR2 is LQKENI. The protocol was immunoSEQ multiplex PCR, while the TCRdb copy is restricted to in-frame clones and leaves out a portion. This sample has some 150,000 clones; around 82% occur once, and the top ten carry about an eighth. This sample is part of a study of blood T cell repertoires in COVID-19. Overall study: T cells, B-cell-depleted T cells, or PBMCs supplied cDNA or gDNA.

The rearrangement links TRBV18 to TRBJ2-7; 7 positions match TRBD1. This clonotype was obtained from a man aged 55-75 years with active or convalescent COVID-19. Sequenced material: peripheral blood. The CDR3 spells CASSPSGGRVNEQYF. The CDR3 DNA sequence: TGTGCCAGCTCACCCTCAGGGGGTCGCGTGAACGAGCAGTACTTC. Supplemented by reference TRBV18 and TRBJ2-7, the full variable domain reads NAGVMQNPRHLVRRRGQEARLRCSPMKGHSHVYWYRQLPEEGLKFMVYLQKENIIDESGMPKERFSAEFPKEGPSILRIQQVVRGDSAAYFCASSPSGGRVNEQYFGPGTRLTVT.